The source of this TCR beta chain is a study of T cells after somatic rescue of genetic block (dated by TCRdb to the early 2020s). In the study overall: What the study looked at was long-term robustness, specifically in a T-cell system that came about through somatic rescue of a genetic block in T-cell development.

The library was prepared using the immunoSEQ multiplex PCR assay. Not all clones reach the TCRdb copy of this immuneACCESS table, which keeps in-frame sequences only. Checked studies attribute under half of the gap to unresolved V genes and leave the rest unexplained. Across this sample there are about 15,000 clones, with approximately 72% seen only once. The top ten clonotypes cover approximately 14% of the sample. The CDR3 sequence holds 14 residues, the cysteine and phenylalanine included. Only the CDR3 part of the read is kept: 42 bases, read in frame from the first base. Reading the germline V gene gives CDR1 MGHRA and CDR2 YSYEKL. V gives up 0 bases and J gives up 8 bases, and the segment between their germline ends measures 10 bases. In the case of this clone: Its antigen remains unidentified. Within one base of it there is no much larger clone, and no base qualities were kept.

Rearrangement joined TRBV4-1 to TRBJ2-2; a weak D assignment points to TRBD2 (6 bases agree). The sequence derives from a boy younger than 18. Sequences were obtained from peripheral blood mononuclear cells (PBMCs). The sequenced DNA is TGCGCCAGCAGCCAAGAAAGGAGGGGAGGGGAGCTGTTTTTT. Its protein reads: CASSQERRGGELFF.